This T cell receptor (beta chain) was observed in a study of blood T cell repertoires in COVID-19. Study background: There were acute and convalescent COVID-19 samples, and they came from the United States, Italy and Spain. The cDNA or gDNA used as material had been derived from T cells, B-cell-depleted T cells, or PBMCs.

Per the study methods: Reference gene primer amplification yielded estimated nucleated cell counts. Here immunoSEQ multiplex PCR was the method, and the copy in TCRdb shows in-frame clones only, minus some. Clone size and the V and J calls come from that table; the DNA yielded D and trimming. This sample has tens of thousands of clones, with more than 70% found just once. With 3 bases removed from V and 4 bases from J, the gap between germline ends came to 10 bases. The V gene's germline CDR1 is SGHTA and CDR2 FQGNSA. This CDR3 comprises 14 residues. This TCR derives from a woman aged 60-75 years with acute or convalescent COVID-19. The V call is TRBV7-2, the J call TRBJ1-5, with D maybe TRBD1 (5 bases). Sequencing was carried out using peripheral blood. The CDR3 loop reads CASSLGGANQPQHF. CDR3 DNA sequence: TGTGCCAGCAGCTTGGGAGGGGCAAATCAGCCCCAGCATTTT.